A selection of T cell receptor beta chains follows, all from one sample in a study of blood T cell repertoires in COVID-19. The protocol was immunoSEQ multiplex PCR, while the TCRdb copy is restricted to in-frame clones and leaves out a portion. The sample includes about 140,000 clones, 60% to 80% of them seen just once. Sample: PBMCs or T cells enriched from blood (not recorded which). These receptors all come from a woman in her forties or fifties who had recovered from COVID-19. Both conserved end residues are part of each CDR3. Each record gives: CDR3 protein, CDR3 DNA, D gene, J gene, V gene, clone size. The D gene is left open where the match is weak. Clone size is stated in some rows and not others, as once, few, many or a class when expanded.

CDR3aa: CASSSSGPALNTEAFF
CDR3nt: TGTGCCAGCAGCTCCTCGGGTCCAGCTTTGAACACTGAAGCTTTCTTT
d_gene: -
j_gene: TRBJ1-1
v_gene: TRBV21-1
abundance: -

CDR3aa: CATGTGGDYGYTF
CDR3nt: TGTGCCACCGGGACAGGGGGCGACTATGGCTACACCTTC
d_gene: TRBD1
j_gene: TRBJ1-2
v_gene: TRBV19
abundance: -

CDR3aa: CASSLTANTEAFF
CDR3nt: TGTGCCAGCAGCTTGACAGCGAACACTGAAGCTTTCTTT
d_gene: -
j_gene: TRBJ1-1
v_gene: TRBV5-8
abundance: once

CDR3aa: CASSFGRSDYGYTF
CDR3nt: TGTGCCAGCAGCTTCGGCAGGTCGGACTATGGCTACACCTTC
d_gene: -
j_gene: TRBJ1-2
v_gene: TRBV5-4
abundance: -

CDR3aa: CASSPGTGGKRVSGNTIYF
CDR3nt: TGTGCCAGCAGCCCCGGGACAGGGGGCAAAAGAGTCTCTGGAAACACCATATATTTT
d_gene: TRBD1
j_gene: TRBJ1-3
v_gene: TRBV5-6
abundance: -

CDR3aa: CASSYSAAGGTGELFF
CDR3nt: TGTGCCAGCAGTTACTCAGCGGCGGGGGGCACCGGGGAGCTGTTTTTT
d_gene: TRBD2
j_gene: TRBJ2-2
v_gene: TRBV6-5
abundance: once

CDR3aa: CASSPWETRDYGYTF
CDR3nt: TGTGCCAGCAGCCCCTGGGAGACGCGGGACTATGGCTACACCTTC
d_gene: -
j_gene: TRBJ1-2
v_gene: TRBV14
abundance: few

CDR3aa: CASSLGGAYGYTF
CDR3nt: TGTGCCAGCAGTTTAGGAGGGGCCTATGGCTACACCTTC
d_gene: -
j_gene: TRBJ1-2
v_gene: TRBV28
abundance: -

CDR3aa: CASSRPITASELFF
CDR3nt: TGCGCCAGCAGCCGTCCAATTACCGCGTCGGAGCTGTTTTTT
d_gene: -
j_gene: TRBJ2-2
v_gene: TRBV4-1
abundance: few

CDR3aa: CASKTGSTGELFF
CDR3nt: TGTGCCAGCAAAACGGGGAGCACCGGGGAGCTGTTTTTT
d_gene: -
j_gene: TRBJ2-2
v_gene: TRBV27
abundance: -

CDR3aa: CSAIRGMNTEAFF
CDR3nt: TGCAGCGCTATCAGGGGGATGAACACTGAAGCTTTCTTT
d_gene: TRBD1
j_gene: TRBJ1-1
v_gene: TRBV29-1
abundance: -

CDR3aa: CASSMDSGETQYF
CDR3nt: TGTGCCAGCAGTATGGATAGCGGCGAGACCCAGTACTTC
d_gene: -
j_gene: TRBJ2-5
v_gene: TRBV28
abundance: -

CDR3aa: CASSLGPRDTQETQYF
CDR3nt: TGTGCCAGCAGCTTGGGCCCCCGGGACACTCAAGAGACCCAGTACTTC
d_gene: -
j_gene: TRBJ2-5
v_gene: TRBV5-5
abundance: -

CDR3aa: CSVVAGSYEQYF
CDR3nt: TGCAGCGTTGTAGCGGGGTCCTACGAGCAGTACTTC
d_gene: TRBD2
j_gene: TRBJ2-7
v_gene: TRBV29-1
abundance: -